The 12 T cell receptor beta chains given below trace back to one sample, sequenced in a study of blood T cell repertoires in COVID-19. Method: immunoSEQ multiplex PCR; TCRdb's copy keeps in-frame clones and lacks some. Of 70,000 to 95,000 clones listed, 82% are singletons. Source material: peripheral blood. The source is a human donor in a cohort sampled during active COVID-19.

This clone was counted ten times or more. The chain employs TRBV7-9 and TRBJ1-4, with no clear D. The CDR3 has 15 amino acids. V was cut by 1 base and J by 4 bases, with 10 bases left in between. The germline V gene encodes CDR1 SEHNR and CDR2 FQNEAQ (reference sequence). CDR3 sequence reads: CASSLGSGLNEKLFF. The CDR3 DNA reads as TGTGCCAGCAGCTTAGGAAGCGGACTTAATGAAAAACTGTTTTTT.

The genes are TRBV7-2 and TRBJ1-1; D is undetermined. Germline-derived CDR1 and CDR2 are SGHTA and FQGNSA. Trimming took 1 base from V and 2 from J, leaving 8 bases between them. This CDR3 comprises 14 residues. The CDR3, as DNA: TGTGCCAGCAGCTTAGTTCACAGAAACACTGAAGCTTTCTTT. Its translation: CASSLVHRNTEAFF.

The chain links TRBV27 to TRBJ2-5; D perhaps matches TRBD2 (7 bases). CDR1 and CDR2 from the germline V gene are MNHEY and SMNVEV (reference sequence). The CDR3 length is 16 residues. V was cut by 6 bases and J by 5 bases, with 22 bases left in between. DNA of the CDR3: TGTGCCAGCAGCCGGATTGGGGGGGCGGTGAGGGAGACCCAGTACTTC. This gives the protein CASSRIGGAVRETQYF.

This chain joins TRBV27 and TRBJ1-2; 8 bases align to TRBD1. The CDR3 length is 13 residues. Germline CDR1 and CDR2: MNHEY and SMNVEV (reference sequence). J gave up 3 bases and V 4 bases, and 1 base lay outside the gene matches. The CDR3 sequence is CASSSGQDYGYTF. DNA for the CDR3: TGTGCCAGCAGTTCGGGACAGGACTATGGCTACACCTTC.

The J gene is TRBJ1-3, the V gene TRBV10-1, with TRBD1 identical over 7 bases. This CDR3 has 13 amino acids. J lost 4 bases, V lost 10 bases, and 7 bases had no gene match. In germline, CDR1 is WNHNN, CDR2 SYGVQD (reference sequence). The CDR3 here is CATSTGPGNTIYF. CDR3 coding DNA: TGCGCCACCTCGACAGGGCCAGGAAACACCATATATTTT.

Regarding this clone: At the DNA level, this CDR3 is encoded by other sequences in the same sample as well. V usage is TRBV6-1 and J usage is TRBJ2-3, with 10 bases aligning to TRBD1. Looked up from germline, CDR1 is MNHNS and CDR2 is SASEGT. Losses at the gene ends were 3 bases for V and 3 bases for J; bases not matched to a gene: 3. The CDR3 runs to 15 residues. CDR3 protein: CASSDVGQGTDTQYF. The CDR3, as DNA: TGTGCCAGCAGTGATGTGGGACAGGGGACAGATACGCAGTATTTT.

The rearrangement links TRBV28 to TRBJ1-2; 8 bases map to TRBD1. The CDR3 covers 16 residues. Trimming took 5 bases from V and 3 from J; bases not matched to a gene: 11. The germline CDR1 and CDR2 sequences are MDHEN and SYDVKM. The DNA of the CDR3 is TGTGCCAGCAGTCTCACTCGACAGGGGAGGGACTATGGCTACACCTTC. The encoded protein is CASSLTRQGRDYGYTF.

CDR3 coding DNA: TGTGCCAGCTCACCACGAGGGAAGGGGGCCTCTGGGGCCAACGTCCTGACTTTC. Amino acid sequence: CASSPRGKGASGANVLTF. The chain couples TRBV18 to TRBJ2-6, with 7 positions matching TRBD1. V lost 1 base, J lost 0 bases, and 6 bases stayed unmatched. Germline-derived CDR1 and CDR2 are KGHSH and LQKENI. The length of the CDR3 is 18 residues.

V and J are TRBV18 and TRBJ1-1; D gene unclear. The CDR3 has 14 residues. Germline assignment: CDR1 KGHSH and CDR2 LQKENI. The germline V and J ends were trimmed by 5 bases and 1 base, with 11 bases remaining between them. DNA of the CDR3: TGTGCCAGCTCAACGCAGGAGGAGAACACTGAAGCTTTCTTT. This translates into CASSTQEENTEAFF.

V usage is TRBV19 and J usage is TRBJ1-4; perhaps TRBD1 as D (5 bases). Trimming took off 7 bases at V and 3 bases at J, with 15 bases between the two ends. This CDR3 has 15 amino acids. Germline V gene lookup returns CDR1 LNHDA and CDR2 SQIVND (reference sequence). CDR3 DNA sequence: TGTGCCAGTACGGGGGGGGACTCGGCTAATGAAAAACTGTTTTTT. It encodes CASTGGDSANEKLFF.

In DNA form, the CDR3 reads TGCGCCAGCAGCATGGACAGGGCCACTGAAGCTTTCTTT. Translating gives CASSMDRATEAFF. The gene calls are TRBV5-1 and TRBJ1-1; TRBD1 agrees at 8 bases. The CDR3 is 13 residues long. The ends lost 4 bases at V and 4 bases at J; junction bases unmatched: 3. Germline V gene sequence: CDR1 SGHRS, CDR2 YFSETQ.

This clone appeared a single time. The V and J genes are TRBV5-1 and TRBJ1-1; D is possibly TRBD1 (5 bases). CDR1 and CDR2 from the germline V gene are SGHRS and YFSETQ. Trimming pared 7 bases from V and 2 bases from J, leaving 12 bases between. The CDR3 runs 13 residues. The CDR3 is CASARGGNTEAFF. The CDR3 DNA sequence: TGCGCCAGCGCCCGGGGGGGTAACACTGAAGCTTTCTTT.